Detailed here is one TCR beta chain. The sample originates from a study of blood T cell repertoires in COVID-19. Overall study: Collection of acute and convalescent COVID-19 samples took place in the United States, Italy and Spain.

Method: immunoSEQ multiplex PCR; TCRdb's copy keeps in-frame clones and lacks some. Of 210,000 or so clones listed, 84% are singletons. Per germline, CDR1 MNHEY and CDR2 SMNVEV (reference sequence). The trim removed 5 bases at V and 6 bases at J, leaving 7 bases unmatched. The CDR3 runs to 14 residues. This clonotype originated in a woman in her sixties or seventies with active or convalescent COVID-19. The chain recombines TRBV27 with TRBJ1-5, with 7 nucleotides matching TRBD1. What was sequenced was peripheral blood. This CDR3 reads CASSLTGAGQPQHF. DNA for the CDR3: TGTGCCAGCAGTCTCACAGGGGCTGGTCAGCCCCAGCATTTT.